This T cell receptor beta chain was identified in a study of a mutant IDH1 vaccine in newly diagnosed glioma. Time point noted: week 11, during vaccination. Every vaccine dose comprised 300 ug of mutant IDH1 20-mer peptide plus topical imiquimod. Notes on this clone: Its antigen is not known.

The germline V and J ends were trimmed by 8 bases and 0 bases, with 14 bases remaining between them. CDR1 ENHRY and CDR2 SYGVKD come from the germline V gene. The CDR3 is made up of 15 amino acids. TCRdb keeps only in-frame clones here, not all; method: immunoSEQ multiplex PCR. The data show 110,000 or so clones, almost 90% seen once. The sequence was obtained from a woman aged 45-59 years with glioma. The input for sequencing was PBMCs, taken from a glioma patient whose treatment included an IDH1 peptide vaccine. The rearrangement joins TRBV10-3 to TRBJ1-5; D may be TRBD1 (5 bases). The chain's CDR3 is CAIGGQGDSNQPQHF. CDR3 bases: TGTGCCATCGGCGGCCAGGGCGATAGCAATCAGCCCCAGCATTTT.